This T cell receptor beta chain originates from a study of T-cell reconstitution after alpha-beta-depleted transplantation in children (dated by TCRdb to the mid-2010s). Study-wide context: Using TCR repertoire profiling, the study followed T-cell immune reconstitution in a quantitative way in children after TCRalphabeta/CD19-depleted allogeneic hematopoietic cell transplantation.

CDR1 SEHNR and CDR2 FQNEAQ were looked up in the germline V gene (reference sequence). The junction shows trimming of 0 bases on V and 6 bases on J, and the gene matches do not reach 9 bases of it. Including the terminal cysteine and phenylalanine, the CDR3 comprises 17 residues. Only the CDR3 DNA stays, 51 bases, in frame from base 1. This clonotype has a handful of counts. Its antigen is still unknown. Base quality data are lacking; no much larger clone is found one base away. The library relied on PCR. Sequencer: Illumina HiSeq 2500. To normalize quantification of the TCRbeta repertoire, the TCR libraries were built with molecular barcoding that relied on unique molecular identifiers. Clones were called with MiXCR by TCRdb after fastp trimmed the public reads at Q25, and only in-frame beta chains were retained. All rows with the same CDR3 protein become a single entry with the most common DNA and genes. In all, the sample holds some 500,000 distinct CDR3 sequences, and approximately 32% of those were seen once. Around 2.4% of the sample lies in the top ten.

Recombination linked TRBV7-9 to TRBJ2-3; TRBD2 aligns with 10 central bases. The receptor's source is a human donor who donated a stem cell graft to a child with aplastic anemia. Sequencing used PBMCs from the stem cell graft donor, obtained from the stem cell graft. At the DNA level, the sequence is TGTGCCAGCAGCTTAGCCTCGCTAGCGGGAGAGGCGGATACGCAGTATTTT. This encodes CASSLASLAGEADTQYF.